This TCR beta chain is from a study of OX40 agonist ivuxolimab in advanced cancers. In the study overall: Ivuxolimab, an agonist antibody against OX40 (CD134), was given to patients.

Using immunoSEQ multiplex PCR, the repertoire was profiled, and TCRdb retains in-frame clones only, with some absent. The profile shows about 71,000 clones, around 93% of them singletons. Trimming left V 1 base short and J 4 bases short, with 8 bases between. This CDR3 contains 14 residues. The germline gives CDR1 SEHNR, CDR2 FQNEAQ (reference sequence). The V and J genes are TRBV7-9 and TRBJ1-3; the D gene is possibly TRBD1 (5 bases). The sequencing used CD4+ or CD8+ T cells sorted from blood, collected in a trial of the OX40 agonist ivuxolimab. This receptor was taken from an adult with an advanced solid tumor such as melanoma, head and neck, liver or kidney cancer. CDR3 DNA: TGTGCCAGCAGCTTAGGGACACTCGGAAACACCATATATTTT. This codes for CASSLGTLGNTIYF.